Below, one T cell receptor (beta chain) is given with its context. It lacks a known antigen. No base qualities exist here, and no much larger clone lies one base off it. This sample stems from a study of response to subunit inactivated influenza vaccine (dated by TCRdb to the late 2010s). Describing the broader study: Deep quantitative profiling of the T cell receptor repertoire was used in the study to follow responses to a trivalent subunit inactivated influenza vaccine. Overall results and qualifications from the work: According to the authors, only a limited number of new T cells may be recruited by each seasonal influenza vaccination.

The germline V gene (reference sequence) yields DFQATT for CDR1 and SNEGSKA for CDR2. From the cysteine up to the phenylalanine, the CDR3 has a length of 13 residues. Only the CDR3 portion is preserved as DNA: 39 bases, with reading frame beginning at the first base. V loses 0 bases at its end and J loses 5 bases; junction bases beyond the gene matches: 3. The library was obtained by RT-PCR. The listed sequencing device is Illumina HiSeq 2500. TCRdb trimmed public reads at Q25 via fastp, called clones via MiXCR and kept in-frame beta chains. Entries that share a CDR3 protein sequence are merged under the most common genes and DNA. The sample data list under 200,000 distinct CDR3 sequences, and roughly 12% of these were observed just once. Around 32% of the sample rests with the top ten. The sample was also linked to a second study, of T cells expressing NK-cell markers. The second investigation adds: TCR beta cDNA libraries were made by 5'RACE template switching that added a universal primer site and unique molecular identifiers. In sorted CD3+CD56+NKG2C+, CD3+CD56+NKG2C- and CD3+CD56-NKG2C+ T-cell subsets from about 8 donors, TCR beta-chain repertoires were profiled. Among the eight sequenced donors, seven were HCMV-seropositive and one was HCMV-seronegative. To restrict sorting to alphabetaTCR-expressing T cells, an anti-gammadeltaTCR antibody was added in several experiments. In six donors, the dominant CD3+CD56+NKG2C+ clonotypes ranked among the top 10 CD8+ clonotypes, making up about 1.0-7.5% of CD8+ T cells. Those dominant clonotypes were again the most abundant among CD3+CD56-NKG2C+ cells in a handful of donors, at about 28.3-65%. Whether the expanded NKG2C-expressing T cell clones were specific for HCMV antigens was left unclear. The study sequenced eight donors, all healthy volunteers chosen at random: three men and five women. HCMV-specific IgG was detected in serum with a commercial ELISA kit to determine HCMV serostatus. Ficoll density gradient centrifugation was used to isolate peripheral blood mononuclear cells from blood. Using Miltenyi isolation kits, CD4+ and CD8+ T cells were isolated from PBMC through magnetic immunoseparation. Synthesis of cDNA was primed from the TCR beta constant segment and was followed by two consecutive PCR amplification steps. The libraries were sequenced on Illumina HiSeq 2000/2500, MiSeq or NextSeq, producing 2 x 150 bp reads. MIGEC was used to demultiplex reads and group reads by UMI, and MiTCR was used to assemble and quantify clonotypes. To exclude erroneous sequences, only TCR cDNA sequences supported by at least two reads were retained. The tcR package was used for downstream repertoire analysis, and clonotypes were matched across fractions by CDR3 nucleotide sequence plus V segment. VDJmatch was used to annotate antigen specificity against VDJdb, with one amino acid substitution allowed in CDR3.

The rearrangement joined TRBV20-1 to TRBJ1-2, with 7 middle bases fitting TRBD1. The receptor was isolated from a man aged 45-65 years who received an inactivated influenza vaccine. Donor details come from another sample of the same person, matched by shared clones. The material sequenced was CD8+ T cells sorted from PBMCs, taken about 13 days after vaccination. The bases are TGCAGTGCTAGAGACAACAGGGGTTATGGCTACACCTTC. Its translation reads: CSARDNRGYGYTF.